What follows are 12 T cell receptor beta chains derived from one specimen sequenced in a study of metastatic and nonmetastatic thyroid tumors. Until they underwent thyroid surgery, no patient had received any treatment. TCRdb used MiXCR to call clones anew from the PCR reads. Of about 82,000 clones listed, under 15% are singletons. The sequencing input was tumor tissue. These receptors were obtained from a female donor with papillary thyroid cancer or a benign thyroid nodule (not recorded which). Some clones in this sample may be carry-over from other donors' samples.

At least ten counts were recorded for this clone. The V gene is TRBV30, the J gene TRBJ1-5, with D hard to call. Germline V gene data show CDR1 as GTSNPN and CDR2 as SVGIG (reference sequence). The V and J ends lost 0 bases and 1 base respectively, with 7 bases between them. This CDR3 has 14 residues. DNA of the CDR3: TGTGCCTGGAGTGTAGGCAGGAGCAATCAGCCCCAGCATTTT. Protein product: CAWSVGRSNQPQHF.

The CDR3: CASSNSGGFYNEQFF. The CDR3 DNA is TGTGCCAGCAGTAACTCAGGGGGCTTCTACAATGAGCAGTTCTTC. This chain links TRBV28 with TRBJ2-1; 8 bases agree with TRBD1. The junction had 6 bases not matched to a gene; V was cut back by 5 bases and J by 3 bases. The CDR3 contains 15 residues. Per germline, CDR1 MDHEN and CDR2 SYDVKM.

This clone was seen at least ten times. The V call is TRBV30, the J call TRBJ2-1; D perhaps matches TRBD1 (6 bases). V lost 0 bases to trimming and J lost 7 bases, with 19 bases between them. This CDR3 has 16 amino acids. Germline V gene lookup returns CDR1 GTSNPN and CDR2 SVGIG (reference sequence). CDR3 amino acids: CAWSVRRQVRRNEQFF. In nucleotides, the CDR3 is TGTGCCTGGAGTGTAAGACGACAGGTGCGAAGGAATGAGCAGTTCTTC.

In the case of this clone: Germline and junction disagree at one end, which may indicate a read error. The chain combines TRBV6-1 with TRBJ1-1, with D maybe TRBD1 (5 bases). Germline CDR1 MNHNS, CDR2 SASEGT. This CDR3 contains 15 residues. CDR3 loop: CASSPPGDRGTGAFF. The CDR3 DNA sequence: TGTGCCAGCAGTCCACCCGGGGATAGGGGAACTGGAGCTTTCTTT.

This clone was observed at least ten times. CDR3: CAWRSRAGSYNEQFF. The CDR3 DNA sequence: TGTGCCTGGAGATCCCGGGCCGGCTCCTACAATGAGCAGTTCTTC. The rearrangement links TRBV30 to TRBJ2-1; D is undetermined. Trimming took off 3 bases at V and 0 bases at J, with 12 bases between the two ends. CDR3 length equals 15 residues. Germline CDR1 and CDR2: GTSNPN and SVGIG (reference sequence).

A remark on this clone: A clone one base away is much larger, so this may be a read error. V usage is TRBV12-5 and J usage is TRBJ2-5; no clear D gene. The CDR3 spans 16 residues. The germline V gene has CDR1 LGHNT and CDR2 FRNRAP. CDR3 region: CASGSPLQPGKETRYF. The DNA for the CDR3 is TGTGCTAGTGGTTCCCCCCTCCAGCCCGGCAAAGAGACCCGGTACTTC.

This clone has ten or more counts. The chain is built from TRBV2 and TRBJ2-7, with unresolved D. The germline V and J ends were trimmed by 5 bases and 2 bases, with 4 bases remaining between them. The germline V gene has CDR1 SNHLY and CDR2 FYNNEI. The CDR3 covers 11 residues. Here the CDR3 DNA reads TGTGCCAGCAGTCTTCCCTACGAGCAGTACTTC. Translating gives CASSLPYEQYF.

This clone showed up many times. Given a much more abundant clone one base away, this may be a read error. The CDR3, as DNA: TGTGCCAGCAGAGCTGCCGCGGCCCGTTCCTACGAGCAGTACTTC. It encodes CASRAAAARSYEQYF. The J gene is TRBJ2-7, the V gene TRBV2; D gene uncertain. Germline V gene sequence: CDR1 SNHLY, CDR2 FYNNEI. Trimming stripped 6 bases from V and 1 base from J, with 16 bases between. The CDR3 covers 15 residues.

This clone was recorded at least ten times. The V gene is TRBV11-2, the J gene TRBJ2-2, with 10 bases that match TRBD1. Germline lookup yields CDR1 SGHAT and CDR2 FQNNGV. This CDR3 has 14 residues. V was clipped by 4 bases and J by 6 bases; unmatched bases: 2. This CDR3 reads CASSSGTGAGELFF. In DNA, the CDR3 is TGTGCCAGCAGCTCCGGGACAGGGGCCGGGGAGCTGTTTTTT. Full variable domain (rest looked up from reference TRBV11-2 and TRBJ2-2): EAGVAQSPRYKIIEKRQSVAFWCNPISGHATLYWYQQILGQGPKLLIQFQNNGVVDDSQLPKDRFSAERLKGVDSTLKIQPAKLEDSAVYLCASSSGTGAGELFFGEGSRLTVL.

This clone occurred a few times. This sequence may be a read error, since a much larger clone differs from it by one base. The sample has other DNA sequences that encode this CDR3 too. The chain joins TRBV2 to TRBJ2-3; maybe TRBD2 (6 bases). The length of the CDR3 is 15 residues. Germline V gene data show CDR1 as SNHLY and CDR2 as FYNNEI. The CDR3 spells CASSGRLDGVDTQYF. CDR3 nucleotide sequence: TGTGCTAGCAGTGGTAGACTAGACGGAGTAGATACGCAGTATTTT.

On this clone: Different DNA sequences within this sample yield the same CDR3. The chain couples TRBV19 to TRBJ1-1; D is uncertain. There are 13 residues in the CDR3. The germline V and J ends were trimmed by 9 bases and 1 base, with 12 bases remaining between them. Per germline, CDR1 LNHDA and CDR2 SQIVND (reference sequence). The CDR3: CASGRRANTEAFF. The CDR3 DNA follows: TGTGCCAGCGGTAGACGGGCGAACACTGAAGCTTTCTTT.

As to this clone: Relative to the germline gene, one junction end is altered; a read error may explain this. The chain combines TRBV7-7 with TRBJ2-1, with 10 bases identical to TRBD2. The CDR3 is 15 amino acids. CDR1 and CDR2 from the germline V gene are SSHAT and FNYEAQ (reference sequence). CDR3 in DNA: TGTGCTAGCAGCTTAGCTAGCGGGAGCGGGTCCCGGGAGTCCTTC. It codes for CASSLASGSGSRESF.